Included here is one TCR beta chain sequence, with context. Germline-derived CDR1 and CDR2 are SGHRS and YFSETQ. This CDR3 contains 14 residues. Then a second PCR, running about 6 to 12 cycles, was carried out with a sample-barcoded 5' primer and a J-beta primer mix. TCRdb used MiXCR to reprocess the 5' RACE reads, holding one entry per CDR3 protein. The table records roughly 860,000 distinct CDR3 sequences, 62% of them present only once. This sample was included in a study of blood T cells in healthy people across ages. This receptor was identified in a man younger than 45 in good health. The sequenced sample consisted of blood. J is TRBJ2-4 and V is TRBV5-1; D perhaps matches TRBD2 (6 bases). The J call may be wrong; the DNA end is better matched by TRBJ2-5. The CDR3 here is CASSSGGIQETQYF. CDR3 coding DNA: TGCGCCAGCAGCTCGGGCGGGATCCAAGAGACCCAGTACTTC.